The 19 T cell receptor beta chains reported below all come from one sample, sequenced in a study of cytomegalovirus exposure and HLA in healthy donors. PCR was performed using 60 Vbeta and 13 Jbeta primers. Method: immunoSEQ multiplex PCR; TCRdb's copy keeps in-frame clones and lacks some. The data contain around 150,000 clones, roughly 76% of them singletons. Sequencing input: PBMCs. These receptors were collected from a woman aged 50 to 65 in good health and CMV-seronegative.

Here the CDR3 DNA reads TGTGCCAGCAGCTTAGAGACAGGGAAAGGGTACGAGCAGTACTTC. It translates to CASSLETGKGYEQYF. The chain has TRBV7-9 and TRBJ2-7, with TRBD1 matching 7 bases. The germline CDR1 and CDR2 sequences are SEHNR and FQNEAQ (reference sequence). V gave up 1 base and J gave up 4 bases; unmatched junction bases: 7. The CDR3 spans 15 residues. Drawing the rest from reference TRBV7-9 and TRBJ2-7, the complete variable domain is DTGVSQNPRHKITKRGQNVTFRCDPISEHNRLYWYRQTLGQGPEFLTYFQNEAQLEKSRLLSDRFSAERPKGSFSTLEIQRTEQGDSAMYLCASSLETGKGYEQYFGPGTRLTVT.

The chain links TRBV5-1 to TRBJ2-1; 12 positions match TRBD2. Germline V lookup: CDR1 SGHRS, CDR2 YFSETQ. The ends lost 4 bases at V and 6 bases at J; junction bases unmatched: 8. This CDR3 region has 16 residues. CDR3 in DNA: TGCGCCAGCAGCCCCCCGGGACTAGCGGGCTTCAATGAGCAGTTCTTC. It specifies CASSPPGLAGFNEQFF.

This clone was seen a few times. The rearrangement joins TRBV19 to TRBJ1-6; 7 nucleotides match TRBD1. J was trimmed by 3 bases and V by 6 bases; bases with no gene match: 5. This CDR3 region has 15 residues. Germline loops: CDR1 LNHDA, CDR2 SQIVND (reference sequence). CDR3 DNA sequence: TGTGCCAGTAGCGAGGACAGGAACTATAATTCACCCCTCCACTTT. This gives the protein CASSEDRNYNSPLHF. The complete variable domain, with remaining parts taken from reference TRBV19 and TRBJ1-6, reads DGGITQSPKYLFRKEGQNVTLSCEQNLNHDAMYWYRQDPGQGLRLIYYSQIVNDFQKGDIAEGYSVSREKKESFPLTVTSAQKNPTAFYLCASSEDRNYNSPLHFGNGTRLTVT.

J is TRBJ2-5 and V is TRBV7-9; 7 bases are a match to TRBD1. There are 15 residues in the CDR3. The V gene's germline CDR1 is SEHNR and CDR2 FQNEAQ (reference sequence). V dropped 7 bases and J dropped 5; count of bases not matched to a gene: 13. This chain's CDR3 is CASIAPGQISETQYF. The CDR3 region has the DNA TGTGCCAGCATCGCCCCGGGACAGATTTCGGAGACCCAGTACTTC.

The chain joins TRBV19 to TRBJ1-4; TRBD1 is a possible D gene (5 bases). The germline CDR1 and CDR2 sequences are LNHDA and SQIVND (reference sequence). This CDR3 is built from 15 residues. The V end lost 5 bases, the J end lost 3 bases, and 13 bases lay between the germline ends. CDR3 bases: TGTGCCAGTAGTCCGGGGGGAACTGCTAATGAAAAACTGTTTTTT. Translated: CASSPGGTANEKLFF.

CDR3 amino acids: CASKGDNNQPQHF. CDR3 DNA: TGTGCCAGCAAAGGGGACAATAATCAGCCCCAGCATTTT. The chain joins TRBV6-1 to TRBJ1-5, with D possibly TRBD1 on 6 matching bases. This CDR3 is 13 amino acids long. CDR1 is MNHNS and CDR2 is SASEGT in the germline V gene. V lost 7 bases and J 4 bases, leaving 11 bases between the germline ends.

The gene calls are TRBV19 and TRBJ1-5, with 11 bases fitting TRBD1. After removal of 4 bases from V and 9 bases from J, the junction contained 5 bases not matched to a gene. Germline V gives CDR1 LNHDA, CDR2 SQIVND (reference sequence). This CDR3 has 14 residues. The DNA for the CDR3 is TGTGCCAGTAGTACGGACAGGGGGCGCGGGCCCCAGCATTTT. Protein: CASSTDRGRGPQHF.

V and J are TRBV7-3 and TRBJ2-3; TRBD1 might be the D (6 bases). Trimming removed 6 bases at V and 4 bases at J, with 14 bases between. The CDR3 runs to 14 residues. Per the germline V gene, CDR1 is SGHTA and CDR2 is FQGTGA. Written as DNA, the CDR3 is TGTGCCAGCAGTAAAACAGGGACGTCAGATACGCAGTATTTT. Residues: CASSKTGTSDTQYF.

The chain joins TRBV18 to TRBJ2-5, with D possibly being TRBD1 (6 bases). From germline, CDR1 is KGHSH and CDR2 LQKENI. The CDR3 loop spans 15 amino acids. The V gene lost 2 bases and the J gene lost 2 bases, with 12 bases spanning the gap. CDR3 in DNA: TGTGCCAGCTCACCAACTACAGGGCTACAAGAGACCCAGTACTTC. Residues: CASSPTTGLQETQYF.

This clone has a handful of counts. The V call is TRBV5-1, the J call TRBJ2-5, with D maybe TRBD1 (6 bases). The J call may not be correct, given that the DNA end is closer to TRBJ2-7. Germline CDR1 is SGHRS and CDR2 is YFSETQ. The length of the CDR3 is 15 residues. The CDR3 sequence is CASSLGTASSYEQYF. The CDR3 DNA is TGCGCCAGCAGCTTGGGGACAGCTAGCTCCTACGAGCAGTACTTC.

The rearrangement joins TRBV27 to TRBJ2-7; 8 bases match TRBD1. The V segment lost 5 bases and the J segment 4 bases; nucleotides outside the gene matches: 4. CDR1 and CDR2 (germline): MNHEY, SMNVEV (reference sequence). The CDR3 runs to 13 residues. CDR3 DNA sequence: TGTGCCAGCAGTCAGGACAGGGAATACGAGCAGTACTTC. Translated, it gives CASSQDREYEQYF.

This clone is a singleton in its sample. The chain couples TRBV5-4 to TRBJ2-5, with D hard to call. CDR3 length: 11 amino acids. Germline V lookup: CDR1 SGHNT, CDR2 YYREEE (reference sequence). V lost 7 bases to trimming and J lost 0 bases, with 4 bases between them. The CDR3 DNA is TGTGCCAGCCAGAACCAAGAGACCCAGTACTTC. Translation gives CASQNQETQYF.

This sequence joins TRBV4-3 and TRBJ1-2; D not resolved. CDR3 length equals 15 residues. The V end was cut by 1 base, the J end by 0 bases, with 9 bases between. Germline V gene lookup returns CDR1 LGHNA and CDR2 YSLEER. The CDR3 coding sequence is TGCGCCAGCAGCCAAGGCTACAGCACTAACTATGGCTACACCTTC. The encoded protein is CASSQGYSTNYGYTF.

This clone was seen only once. The rearrangement links TRBV7-9 to TRBJ2-3; TRBD2 aligns across 13 bases. Per the germline V gene, CDR1 is SEHNR and CDR2 is FQNEAQ (reference sequence). Unmatched junction bases numbered 19, after V lost 4 bases and J lost 9 bases. CDR3 length: 19 amino acids. The CDR3 reads CASSSPLTSGGPSGPTQYF. CDR3 coding DNA: TGTGCCAGCAGCTCCCCGCTGACTAGCGGGGGGCCCTCGGGGCCAACGCAGTATTTT.

V and J are TRBV6-1 and TRBJ1-1; TRBD1 matches 8 bases. Trimming removed 2 bases from V and 4 bases from J; junction bases left unmatched: 3. In germline, CDR1 is MNHNS, CDR2 SASEGT. CDR3 size: 14 residues. The CDR3 sequence: CASSEQGALTEAFF. The CDR3 region has the DNA TGTGCCAGCAGTGAACAGGGGGCCCTCACTGAAGCTTTCTTT.

The chain employs TRBV11-2 and TRBJ2-3; D call uncertain. CDR1 is SGHAT, CDR2 FQNNGV, per germline. The CDR3 loop spans 12 amino acids. V was pared by 6 bases and J by 8 bases, with 12 bases between. The CDR3 DNA sequence: TGTGCCAGCAGTCTCGGGTCTATTACGCAGTATTTT. Translating gives CASSLGSITQYF.

This clone was counted only a few times. The gene calls are TRBV9 and TRBJ2-7, with no clear D. Germline values: CDR1 SGDLS, CDR2 YYNGEE. V lost 0 bases and J lost 0, with 7 bases in between. The CDR3 is made up of 14 amino acids. The CDR3: CASSVDRSSYEQYF. DNA for the CDR3: TGTGCCAGCAGCGTAGATCGTAGCTCCTACGAGCAGTACTTC. The full variable domain, its missing parts supplied by reference TRBV9 and TRBJ2-7, is DSGVTQTPKHLITATGQRVTLRCSPRSGDLSVYWYQQSLDQGLQFLIQYYNGEERAKGNILERFSAQQFPDLHSELNLSSLELGDSALYFCASSVDRSSYEQYFGPGTRLTVT.

The chain couples TRBV7-8 to TRBJ2-1, with 9 bases that match TRBD1. CDR3 length: 14 amino acids. The V gene's germline CDR1 is SGHVS and CDR2 FQNEAQ. V was clipped by 2 bases and J by 9 bases; unmatched bases: 5. Here the CDR3 DNA reads TGTGCCAGCAGCTTACGGGACAGGGTGGCTGAGCAGTTCTTC. Protein product: CASSLRDRVAEQFF.

The genes are TRBV9 and TRBJ2-1, with D uncertain. V lost 7 bases and J lost 8, with 10 bases in between. CDR1 is SGDLS, CDR2 YYNGEE, per germline. CDR3 length: 11 amino acids. CDR3 protein: CASGAPDEQFF. The CDR3 DNA follows: TGTGCCAGCGGAGCCCCAGATGAGCAGTTCTTC.